This TCR beta chain was profiled in a study of blood T cells in healthy people across ages. The CDR3 has 14 amino acids. Germline V gene lookup returns CDR1 SNHLY and CDR2 FYNNEI. V dropped 8 bases and J dropped 7 bases, with 17 bases sitting between them. Sample-barcoded 5' priming and a J-beta primer mix drove a second PCR of roughly 6 to 12 cycles. MiXCR, run by TCRdb on the 5' RACE reads, gives a single entry per CDR3 protein. The sample records about 1.1 million distinct CDR3 sequences, 35% to 40% being singletons. Sequenced sample: blood. This clonotype originated in a man aged 18 to 30 in good health. The gene calls are TRBV2 and TRBJ1-4; possibly TRBD1 for D (6 bases). CDR3 residues: CASGEGGISEKLFF. The CDR3 DNA sequence: TGTGCCAGCGGAGAGGGGGGGATAAGTGAAAAACTGTTTTTT.